This T cell receptor beta chain was sequenced during a study of T-cell memory formation after mild COVID-19. This CDR3 is 14 amino acids long. V trimming: 6 bases; J trimming: 5 bases; junction bases outside the gene matches: 6. Germline-derived CDR1 and CDR2 are ENHRY and SYGVKD. TCRdb reprocessed the 5' RACE reads via MiXCR and lists one record per CDR3 protein. The sample lists hundreds of thousands of distinct CDR3 sequences; 15% to 20% were seen once. The chain joins TRBV10-3 to TRBJ2-1; 8 nucleotides line up with TRBD2. The TCR sequence derives from an adult woman who had mild COVID-19 (a few samples of this study predate the infection). Cell type and time point are not known. Sequencing was carried out using PBMCs or a T cell subset sorted from them (not recorded which). CDR3 in amino acids: CAIRPGLENNEQFF. In nucleotides, the CDR3 is TGTGCCATCAGGCCGGGACTAGAAAACAATGAGCAGTTCTTC.